This T cell receptor (beta chain) stems from a study of blood T cell repertoires in COVID-19. This clone was detected once. The CDR3 has 16 amino acids. V was cut by 2 bases and J by 0 bases, with 13 bases left in between. Germline values: CDR1 SGHVS, CDR2 FQNEAQ. Study processing details: Estimates of nucleated cell counts were drawn from the amplification of reference gene primers. Only in-frame clones appear in the TCRdb table, and some are missing; sequencing was by immunoSEQ multiplex PCR. V, J and clone size reflect that table, while D and trimming were determined from the DNA. The sample lists about 65,000 clones, roughly 77% occurring once.

Sequencing used peripheral blood. This sequence was found in a man older than 75 with acute or convalescent COVID-19. The chain joins TRBV7-8 to TRBJ1-2; TRBD1 might be the D (6 bases). The CDR3 DNA follows: TGTGCCAGCAGCTTACGGACAGAGCGTACTAACTATGGCTACACCTTC. This codes for CASSLRTERTNYGYTF. Drawing the rest from reference TRBV7-8 and TRBJ1-2, the complete variable domain is GAGVSQSPRYKVAKRGQDVALRCDPISGHVSLFWYQQALGQGPEFLTYFQNEAQLDKSGLPSDRFFAERPEGSVSTLKIQRTQQEDSAVYLCASSLRTERTNYGYTFGSGTRLTVV.